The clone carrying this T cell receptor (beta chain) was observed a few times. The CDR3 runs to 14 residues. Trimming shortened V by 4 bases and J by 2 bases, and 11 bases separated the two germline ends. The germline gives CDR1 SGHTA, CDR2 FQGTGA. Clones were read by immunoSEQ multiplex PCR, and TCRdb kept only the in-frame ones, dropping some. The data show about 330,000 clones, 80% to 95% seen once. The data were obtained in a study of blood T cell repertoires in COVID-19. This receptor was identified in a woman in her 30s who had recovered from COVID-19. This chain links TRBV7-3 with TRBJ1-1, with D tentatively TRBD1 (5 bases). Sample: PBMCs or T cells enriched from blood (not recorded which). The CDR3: CASSSARENTEAFF. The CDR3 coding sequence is TGTGCCAGCAGCTCGGCCAGGGAAAACACTGAAGCTTTCTTT.